This T cell receptor (beta chain) stems from a study of blood T cell repertoires in COVID-19. As for the study in general: Donors in the United States, Italy and Spain gave samples during acute or convalescent COVID-19. PBMCs, B-cell-depleted T cells, or T cells were the source of the cDNA or gDNA that made up the material.

TCRdb's table, derived via immunoSEQ multiplex PCR, lists solely in-frame clones and lacks some. The table lists 100,000 to 150,000 clones, approximately 87% of them singletons. Germline V gene lookup returns CDR1 SGHRS and CDR2 YFSETQ. This CDR3 is 14 amino acids long. V shed 6 bases, J shed 6 bases, and the junction held 7 bases outside the gene matches. The TCR originated in a woman in her sixties with acute or convalescent COVID-19. The sample taken for sequencing was peripheral blood. The gene calls are TRBV5-1 and TRBJ2-2, with TRBD1 identical over 8 bases. The CDR3, as DNA: TGCGCCAGCACCTCAGCCAGGGGGCCCGGGGAGCTGTTTTTT. It yields the protein CASTSARGPGELFF.